This TCR beta chain stems from a study of T cell repertoires in cytomegalovirus infection. Study overall: CMV epitopes used comprised recently identified HLA-C-restricted ones and well-studied HLA-B-restricted ones.

TCRdb reprocessed the reads via MiXCR and lists one record per CDR3 protein. The table includes 900,000 to 950,000 distinct CDR3 sequences, around 31% detected once. Notes on this clonotype: No antigen is known for it.

Germline V gives CDR1 SNHLY, CDR2 FYNNEI. The CDR3 runs to 17 residues. With V trimmed by 7 bases and J by 8 bases, 17 bases remained unmatched. The study, taken as a whole, reports: Pooled public TCR beta family frequency picked out CMV carriers with the relevant HLA. In two of eight donors, the top clonotype was HLA-C-restricted CMV-specific.

Sequenced material: cultured CD8+ T cells from PBMCs, taken from culture after CMV antigen stimulation. The chain is built from TRBV2 and TRBJ1-4; 9 nucleotides line up with TRBD1. The sequence came from a human donor in good health (CMV status not recorded). Some clones in this sample may be carry-over from other donors' samples. The CDR3 loop reads CASNTGQGFVFSEKLFF. In DNA form, the CDR3 reads TGTGCCAGCAATACGGGACAGGGTTTCGTATTCAGCGAAAAACTGTTTTTT.